This passage covers 8 T cell receptor beta chains from one sample sequenced in a study of blood T cell repertoires in COVID-19. TCRdb's copy holds only in-frame clones and misses some; the assay was immunoSEQ multiplex PCR. Altogether 250,000 to 350,000 clones are present, 89% being singletons, with the ten largest covering approximately 12%. Sequences were obtained from peripheral blood. The source is a woman in her sixties with acute or convalescent COVID-19.

The V call is TRBV7-3, the J call TRBJ2-5; D is perhaps TRBD1 (6 bases). Trimming removed 2 bases from V and 2 bases from J, with 12 bases in between. The CDR3 is 15 amino acids. CDR1 and CDR2 from the germline V gene are SGHTA and FQGTGA. The CDR3 sequence is CASSLGQGRQETQYF. Written as DNA, the CDR3 is TGTGCCAGCAGCTTAGGGCAGGGGCGGCAAGAGACCCAGTACTTC.

The J gene is TRBJ2-7, the V gene TRBV19, with 8 bases that match TRBD1. CDR1 is LNHDA and CDR2 is SQIVND in the germline V gene (reference sequence). V lost 5 bases, J lost 7 bases, and 13 bases stayed unmatched. This CDR3 has 15 amino acids. CDR3 sequence (DNA): TGTGCCAGTAGTCTCGCCGGGACAGGCCAAATTGAGCAGTACTTC. Amino acid sequence: CASSLAGTGQIEQYF.

The V call is TRBV4-1, the J call TRBJ2-7, with TRBD2 identical over 10 bases. The trim removed 4 bases at V and 4 bases at J, leaving 10 bases unmatched. The CDR3 totals 16 residues. Per the germline V gene, CDR1 is MGHRA and CDR2 is YSYEKL. This CDR3 is CASSPSTASGGYEQYF. The CDR3 DNA reads TGCGCCAGCAGCCCCTCTACGGCTAGCGGGGGTTACGAGCAGTACTTC.

The rearrangement links TRBV5-4 to TRBJ1-2; 8 bases are shared with TRBD1. Germline-derived CDR1 and CDR2 are SGHNT and YYREEE (reference sequence). Losses at the gene ends were 2 bases for V and 1 base for J; bases not matched to a gene: 4. This CDR3 comprises 15 residues. CDR3 nucleotides: TGTGCCAGCAGCTTTCGGGACAGGTTTAACTATGGCTACACCTTC. This translates into CASSFRDRFNYGYTF.

The gene calls are TRBV7-8 and TRBJ1-4; 8 bases fit TRBD1. Looked up from germline, CDR1 is SGHVS and CDR2 is FQNEAQ. This CDR3 has 14 residues. Trimming took 5 bases from V and 10 from J; bases not matched to a gene: 9. The chain's CDR3 is CASSPSRQGLKLFF. CDR3 in DNA: TGTGCCAGCAGCCCCTCGAGACAGGGGTTAAAACTGTTTTTT.

This chain joins TRBV27 and TRBJ1-5, with D possibly matching TRBD1 (6 bases). Germline CDR1 reads MNHEY; CDR2 reads SMNVEV (reference sequence). V was trimmed by 6 bases and J by 6 bases, leaving 24 bases between them. This CDR3 spans 17 amino acids. This CDR3 reads CASREQGAGGFGQPQHF. CDR3 coding DNA: TGTGCCAGCAGGGAACAGGGAGCTGGGGGTTTTGGTCAGCCCCAGCATTTT.

As DNA, the CDR3 is TGTGCCAGCAGTGTCGATTGGACAGGGGTAGCAGAGACCCAGTACTTC. This sequence encodes CASSVDWTGVAETQYF. The chain joins TRBV2 to TRBJ2-5; TRBD1 agrees at 9 bases. CDR1 and CDR2 from the germline V gene are SNHLY and FYNNEI. CDR3 length: 16 amino acids. Unmatched junction bases numbered 10, after V lost 4 bases and J lost 4 bases.

The V call is TRBV4-2, the J call TRBJ2-3; 8 bases map to TRBD2. This CDR3 is built from 13 residues. Germline CDR1 and CDR2: LGHNA and YNFKEQ. The V and J ends lost 4 bases and 6 bases, in that order; junction bases with no gene match: 3. Here the CDR3 reads CASSPGGRDTQYF. CDR3 coding DNA: TGTGCCAGCAGCCCGGGGGGGAGGGATACGCAGTATTTT.